These T cell receptor beta chains were read from a single sample in a study of TIL therapy for anti-PD-1-resistant metastatic lung cancer. Only in-frame clones appear in the TCRdb table, and some are missing; sequencing was by immunoSEQ multiplex PCR. The top ten hold about 7% of the sample, which has tens of thousands of clones, under 80% seen once. The material was blood, obtained at baseline. Receptors originate from a person aged 25 to 79 with non-small cell lung cancer. Both conserved end residues are part of each CDR3. The D gene is left open where the match is weak. Rows give clone size only sometimes, using once, few, many, or a class for an expanded clone.

TRBV27,TRBJ2-7,.,few,CASSLDPDGAYEQYF,TGTGCCAGCAGTTTAGATCCCGACGGCGCCTACGAGCAGTACTTC
TRBV7-9,TRBJ1-4,.,few,CASSLAGGMSEKLFF,TGTGCCAGCAGCTTAGCGGGGGGCATGAGTGAAAAACTGTTTTTT
TRBV6-1,TRBJ2-5,TRBD2,.,CASSVGLAGGPNQETQYF,TGTGCCAGCAGTGTAGGACTAGCGGGGGGCCCAAACCAAGAGACCCAGTACTTC
TRBV5-1,TRBJ2-2,TRBD2,.,CASSTGLAGVDTGELFF,TGCGCCAGCAGCACAGGACTAGCGGGAGTAGACACCGGGGAGCTGTTTTTT
TRBV6-5,TRBJ2-3,TRBD2,.,CASSYPSGLTNTQYF,TGTGCCAGCAGTTACCCTAGCGGGTTAACGAATACGCAGTATTTT
TRBV5-4,TRBJ2-2,.,once,CASSRQLDGELFF,TGTGCCAGCAGCAGACAGCTGGACGGGGAGCTGTTTTTT
TRBV5-6,TRBJ2-1,.,.,CASSLAGGQINNEQFF,TGTGCCAGCAGCTTGGCCGGGGGGCAGATTAACAATGAGCAGTTCTTC
TRBV6-6,TRBJ1-3,TRBD1,.,CASSYAQGGGGNTIYF,TGTGCCAGCAGTTACGCACAGGGGGGAGGCGGAAACACCATATATTTT
TRBV5-1,TRBJ2-7,.,.,CASSLDGGLSSYEQYF,TGCGCCAGCAGCTTGGATGGGGGGCTTAGCTCCTACGAGCAGTACTTC
TRBV27,TRBJ1-3,.,.,CASSLSRALGNTIYF,TGTGCCAGCAGTCTAAGCCGGGCCCTAGGAAACACCATATATTTT
TRBV6-1,TRBJ1-3,.,once,CASSRDGNSGNTIYF,TGTGCCAGCAGCCGCGACGGAAACTCTGGAAACACCATATATTTT
TRBV4-3,TRBJ1-4,.,few,CASSQDLPPNEKLFF,TGCGCCAGCAGCCAAGATTTACCTCCAAATGAAAAACTGTTTTTT
TRBV5-4,TRBJ2-1,.,few,CASSLIGAGEQFF,TGTGCCAGCAGCTTGATAGGGGCAGGTGAGCAGTTCTTC
TRBV27,TRBJ1-1,TRBD1,.,CASSLQGELTEAFF,TGTGCCAGCAGTTTACAGGGGGAATTAACTGAAGCTTTCTTT
TRBV2,TRBJ2-5,.,.,CASSELTSGRTQYF,TGTGCCAGCAGTGAATTAACGTCAGGCCGGACCCAGTACTTC
TRBV9,TRBJ2-5,TRBD2,.,CASSVGTSGSFEETQYF,TGTGCCAGCAGCGTAGGGACTAGCGGGTCCTTTGAAGAGACCCAGTACTTC
TRBV28,TRBJ1-4,TRBD1,.,CASSFRGPDEKLFF,TGTGCCAGCAGTTTCAGGGGGCCCGATGAAAAACTGTTTTTT
TRBV7-9,TRBJ2-7,.,few,CASSLSGQGQYF,TGTGCCAGCAGCTTATCGGGCCAGGGGCAGTACTTC
TRBV5-4,TRBJ1-2,.,once,CASSSRDIYGYTF,TGTGCCAGCAGCAGCCGGGACATCTATGGCTACACCTTC
TRBV5-1,TRBJ1-1,TRBD1,.,CASSLDQGANTEAFF,TGCGCCAGCAGCTTGGATCAGGGGGCGAACACTGAAGCTTTCTTT
TRBV6-5,TRBJ2-7,.,few,CASSYFRQGSEQYF,TGTGCCAGCAGTTACTTCCGGCAGGGAAGCGAGCAGTACTTC
TRBV18,TRBJ1-3,.,once,CASSLLEGQSGNTIYF,TGTGCCAGCTCCCTGCTTGAAGGACAGTCAGGAAACACCATATATTTT
TRBV15,TRBJ2-7,.,.,CATSRDLSYEQYF,TGTGCCACCAGCAGGGACCTCTCCTACGAGCAGTACTTC
TRBV27,TRBJ2-1,TRBD2,.,CASSPGTSERSYNEQFF,TGTGCCAGCAGTCCCGGGACTAGCGAGCGCTCCTACAATGAGCAGTTCTTC
TRBV5-4,TRBJ2-7,TRBD2,.,CASSLVGAGGAPQYF,TGTGCCAGCAGCTTGGTGGGAGCGGGGGGTGCTCCGCAGTACTTC
TRBV28,TRBJ2-5,TRBD2,.,CASSSVASGGAAETQYF,TGTGCCAGCAGCTCGGTCGCTAGCGGGGGGGCGGCAGAGACCCAGTACTTC
TRBV5-1,TRBJ1-3,TRBD1,.,CASSRTPGQGPGNTIYF,TGCGCCAGCAGCCGTACTCCGGGACAGGGACCTGGAAACACCATATATTTT
TRBV30,TRBJ1-2,TRBD1,medium-sized,CAWSGGTGFGYTF,TGTGCCTGGAGTGGGGGGACAGGGTTTGGCTACACCTTC
TRBV29-1,TRBJ2-1,TRBD2,.,CSGSGGYNEQFF,TGCAGCGGTAGCGGGGGTTACAATGAGCAGTTCTTC
TRBV28,TRBJ2-7,.,.,CASSPEFYEQYF,TGTGCCAGCAGCCCGGAGTTCTACGAGCAGTACTTC
TRBV5-3,TRBJ2-7,.,.,CASSDQWDYEQYF,TGTGCCAGCAGCGATCAGTGGGACTACGAGCAGTACTTC
TRBV5-1,TRBJ2-3,TRBD2,.,CASSLGLAGAGDTQYF,TGCGCCAGCAGCTTAGGTCTAGCGGGAGCCGGAGATACGCAGTATTTT
TRBV11-3,TRBJ2-3,TRBD1,few,CASSQGQGGTDTQYF,TGTGCCAGCAGCCAGGGACAGGGGGGGACAGATACGCAGTATTTT
TRBV9,TRBJ2-2,TRBD1,.,CASSGQGLGTGELFF,TGTGCCAGCAGCGGACAGGGTTTGGGGACCGGGGAGCTGTTTTTT
TRBV10-3,TRBJ1-1,.,.,CAISFLGSTEAFF,TGTGCCATCAGTTTCCTGGGGAGCACTGAAGCTTTCTTT
TRBV6-1,TRBJ2-1,.,.,CASGLRSSYNEQFF,TGTGCCAGCGGACTGCGAAGCTCCTACAATGAGCAGTTCTTC
TRBV6-6,TRBJ1-5,.,.,CASSYWGDNQPQHF,TGTGCCAGCAGTTACTGGGGGGACAATCAGCCCCAGCATTTT
TRBV19,TRBJ2-2,.,.,CASSSPSSTGELFF,TGTGCCAGTAGTTCACCGTCGAGCACCGGGGAGCTGTTTTTT
TRBV6-1,TRBJ2-1,TRBD2,.,CASSGSSGGAYNEQFF,TGTGCCAGCAGTGGTTCTAGCGGGGGGGCCTACAATGAGCAGTTCTTC
TRBV6-1,TRBJ2-1,TRBD2,.,CASRSLSTSRNEQFF,TGTGCCAGCAGGTCTTTGTCGACTAGCCGTAATGAGCAGTTCTTC
TRBV23-1,TRBJ2-7,.,.,CASSSVAADSYEQYF,TGCGCCAGCAGTAGTGTGGCAGCCGACTCCTACGAGCAGTACTTC
TRBV7-2,TRBJ2-1,.,.,CASSTPSRGGYNEQFF,TGTGCCAGCAGCACCCCATCACGAGGGGGTTACAATGAGCAGTTCTTC
TRBV6-1,TRBJ1-5,TRBD1,.,CASSEFVRDRDNQPQHF,TGTGCCAGCAGTGAATTTGTACGGGACAGGGACAATCAGCCCCAGCATTTT
TRBV2,TRBJ2-5,TRBD1,.,CASSEWTGQETQYF,TGTGCCAGCAGTGAGTGGACAGGGCAAGAGACCCAGTACTTC
TRBV27,TRBJ2-7,TRBD2,few,CASSLSSAGMGEQYF,TGTGCCAGCAGTTTATCATCAGCGGGGATGGGGGAGCAGTACTTC
TRBV18,TRBJ1-5,.,.,CASSPPGTSNQPQHF,TGTGCCAGCTCACCACCGGGAACTAGCAATCAGCCCCAGCATTTT
TRBV29-1,TRBJ2-4,.,.,CQERRLDKNIQYF,TGTCAGGAGAGACGGTTGGACAAAAACATTCAGTACTTC